The clone carrying this TCR beta chain has only a few counts. The record originates from a study of identical twins. TCRdb processed the 5' RACE reads anew with MiXCR; each CDR3 protein has one entry. The data hold fewer than 900,000 distinct CDR3 sequences, with approximately 18% observed a single time. Trimming removed 6 bases from V and 7 bases from J; junction bases left unmatched: 11. The CDR3 spans 13 residues. In germline, CDR1 is SQVTM, CDR2 ANQGSEA. The sample also formed part of further work on T cells expressing NK-cell markers.

The chain employs TRBV29-1 and TRBJ2-7; 8 positions agree with TRBD1. Material for sequencing was PBMCs. This sequence was found in a woman aged 18-30 years in good health. CDR3: CSVLDRGVREQYF. The CDR3 nucleotides read TGCAGCGTGCTCGACAGGGGAGTACGGGAGCAGTACTTC.